This paragraph reports one TCR beta chain. Antigen specificity is unknown. This entry comes from a study of vaccination and CD4 T cells after COVID-19. Study observations and caveats: When vaccine-specific clones from convalescent patients were examined, 304 of 307 were spike mono-reactive.

Cultured CD4+ T cell DNA underwent sequencing with the Oncomine TCR Beta short-read assay. TCRdb reanalysed the PCR reads using MiXCR and keeps one entry per CDR3 protein. The repertoire consists of 15,000 or so distinct CDR3 sequences, with approximately 49% occurring once and the leading ten covering roughly 13%. Stated time point: late sampling 161 to 241 days after vaccination in a few convalescent patients. Treatment described: approximately nine-day PBMC culture with coronavirus spike peptide pools or control peptides (ViraFEST assay). The CDR3 loop spans 13 amino acids. V trimming: 6 bases; J trimming: 4 bases; junction bases outside the gene matches: 5. In germline, CDR1 is MDHEN, CDR2 SYDVKM.

The TCR was taken from a human donor who had recovered from COVID-19. V usage is TRBV28 and J usage is TRBJ1-1, with TRBD1 matching over 7 bases. The source material was CD4+ T cells from blood, cultured in vitro, sampled about 7 months after SARS-CoV-2 vaccination. CDR3 protein: CASSNRGFTEAFF. The CDR3 nucleotides read TGTGCCAGCAGCAACAGGGGTTTCACTGAAGCTTTCTTT.